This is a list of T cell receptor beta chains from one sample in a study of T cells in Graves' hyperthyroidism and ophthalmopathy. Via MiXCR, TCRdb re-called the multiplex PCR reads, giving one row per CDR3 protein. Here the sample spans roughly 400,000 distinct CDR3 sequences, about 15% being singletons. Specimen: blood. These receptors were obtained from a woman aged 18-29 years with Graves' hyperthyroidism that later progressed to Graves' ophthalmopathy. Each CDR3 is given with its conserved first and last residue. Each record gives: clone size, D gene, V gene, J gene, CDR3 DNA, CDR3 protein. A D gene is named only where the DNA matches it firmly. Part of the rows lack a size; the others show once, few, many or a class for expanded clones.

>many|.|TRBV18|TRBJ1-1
TGTGCCAGCTCAGAGACCGGGACACCTTTTTTGAACACTGAAGCTTTCTTT
CASSETGTPFLNTEAFF
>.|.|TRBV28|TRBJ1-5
TGTGCCAGCAGTCGCTGGACCGGGTCTGGTCAGCCCCAGCATTTT
CASSRWTGSGQPQHF
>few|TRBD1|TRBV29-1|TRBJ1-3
TGCAGCGTTGAAAGGGGGACAGCGGACACCATATATTTT
CSVERGTADTIYF
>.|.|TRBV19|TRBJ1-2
TGTGCCAGTAGTGCAGGACTCACGACTAGCTATGGCTACACCTTC
CASSAGLTTSYGYTF
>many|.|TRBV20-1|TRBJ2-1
TGCAGTGCTTTAGCGGACGATAGCTCCTACAATGAGCAGTTCTTC
CSALADDSSYNEQFF
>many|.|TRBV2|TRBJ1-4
TGTGCCAGCAGTTCCGACCGAAAACTGTTTTTT
CASSSDRKLFF
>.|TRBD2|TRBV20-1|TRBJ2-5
TGCAGTGCTAGAGACCAGCGGACTAGCGGGAAGGAGACCCAGTACTTC
CSARDQRTSGKETQYF
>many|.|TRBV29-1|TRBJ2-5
TGCAGCGTTGAAGAAACGGCCGGGACCCAGTACTTC
CSVEETAGTQYF
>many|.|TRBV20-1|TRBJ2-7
TGCAGTGCTATAACACCTACCTACGAGCAGTACTTC
CSAITPTYEQYF
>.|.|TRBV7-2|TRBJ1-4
TGTGCCAGCAGCTTAGGTGCCCTGGAGGAAAAACTGTTTTTT
CASSLGALEEKLFF
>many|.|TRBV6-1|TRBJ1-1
TGTGCCAGCAGTGAAGATTGGAGCCTAAGGGAAGCTTTCTTT
CASSEDWSLREAFF
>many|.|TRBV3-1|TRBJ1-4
TGTGCCAGCAGCCACCGACTGACAGACCCGAATGAAAAACTGTTTTTT
CASSHRLTDPNEKLFF
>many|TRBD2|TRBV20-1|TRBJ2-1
TGCAGTGCTAGGGGACTAGCCCACAATGAGCAGTTCTTC
CSARGLAHNEQFF
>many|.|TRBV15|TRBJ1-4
TGTGCCACCAGCAGAGATCCTCGTGGTGAAAAACTGTTTTTT
CATSRDPRGEKLFF
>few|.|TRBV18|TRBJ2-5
TGTGCCAGCTCACCACTCCCCCCCTCGTCTGGTTCGGTGGGAGAGACCCAGTACTTC
CASSPLPPSSGSVGETQYF
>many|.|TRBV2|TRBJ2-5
TGTGCCAGCATAGGGGGCCAAGAGACCCAGTACTTC
CASIGGQETQYF
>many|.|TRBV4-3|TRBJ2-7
TGCGCCAGCAGCCATATCTGGGAGGCAGCCTACGAGCAGTACTTC
CASSHIWEAAYEQYF
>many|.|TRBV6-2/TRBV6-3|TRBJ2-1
TGTGCCAGCAGTTACGGACTTAACAATGAGCAGTTCTTC
CASSYGLNNEQFF
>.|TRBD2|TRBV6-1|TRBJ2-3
TGTGCCAGCAGTCGTCAACTAGCGGGTAGCACAGATACGCAGTATTTT
CASSRQLAGSTDTQYF
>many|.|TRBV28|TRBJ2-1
TGTGCCAGCAGAATAAATAGACCGGGCCCCGAATCCTACAATGAGCAGTTCTTC
CASRINRPGPESYNEQFF
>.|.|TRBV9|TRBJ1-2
TGTGTCAGCAGCATCGGACCCGGAGGCTACACCTTC
CVSSIGPGGYTF
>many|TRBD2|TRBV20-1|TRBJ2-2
TGCAGTGCTAGAAATAGCGGGAGGGCCTCGGACACCGGGGAGCTGTTTTTT
CSARNSGRASDTGELFF
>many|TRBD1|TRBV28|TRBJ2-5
TGTGCCAGCGGAGGGACAGGTCCCCTATCAGGGGAGACCCAGTACTTC
CASGGTGPLSGETQYF
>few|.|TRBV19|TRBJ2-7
TGTGCCAGTAGCTGGGACTCCTCCCGCGAGCAGTACTTC
CASSWDSSREQYF
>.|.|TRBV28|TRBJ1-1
TGTGCCAGCAGTTCAACCGGGACGGGAACCGCTGAAGCTTTCTTT
CASSSTGTGTAEAFF
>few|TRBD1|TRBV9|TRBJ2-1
TGTGCCAGCAGGGACCGGGACAGAGCCAACAATGAGCAGTTCTTC
CASRDRDRANNEQFF
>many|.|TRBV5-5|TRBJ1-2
TGTGCCAGCAGCTTGGCCGTATCGCTCTTTGATGGTCGCGGCTACACCTTC
CASSLAVSLFDGRGYTF
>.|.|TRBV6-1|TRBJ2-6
TGTGCCAGCAGTGAACTAGGGTCTGGGGCCAACGTCCTGACTTTC
CASSELGSGANVLTF
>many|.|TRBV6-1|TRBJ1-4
TGTGCCAGCACCCCAAGCCGGGTCCCAACAGAAAAACTGTTTTTT
CASTPSRVPTEKLFF